This T cell receptor (beta chain) was obtained from a study of T cells in women clearing cervical HPV infection. On the study more broadly: Controls gave blood once infection was undetectable; cases at lesion identification. Cases' blood sampling followed lesion detection by median roughly 160 days (90 to 200).

Details on this clone: Its antigen is undetermined. The CDR3 extends 3 residues past the end of the read, so its final part is completed from the germline J gene. At the DNA level, this CDR3 is encoded by other sequences in the same sample as well.

General study results and limits: Controls had more TRBV6-7 (0.16%) than cases (0.11%). T-cell numbers per sample were unknown and may explain richness differences.

Data came from immunoSEQ multiplex PCR; TCRdb stores just in-frame clones and leaves some out. The listing records 20,000 to 25,000 clones. Deletions cut 2 bases from V and 6 bases from J, with 7 bases between. CDR3 length equals 13 residues. From germline, CDR1 is SEHNR and CDR2 FQNEAQ (reference sequence). The sequence was obtained from a woman aged 18 to 69 with a cervical HPV16 infection that either progressed to CIN3+ or cleared (not recorded which). This chain joins TRBV7-9 and TRBJ2-2; D is undetermined. Sample: blood buffy coat. This CDR3 reads CASSLQAAGELFF. Incomplete CDR3 DNA: TGTGCCAGCAGCTTACAGGCCGCCGGGGAG.